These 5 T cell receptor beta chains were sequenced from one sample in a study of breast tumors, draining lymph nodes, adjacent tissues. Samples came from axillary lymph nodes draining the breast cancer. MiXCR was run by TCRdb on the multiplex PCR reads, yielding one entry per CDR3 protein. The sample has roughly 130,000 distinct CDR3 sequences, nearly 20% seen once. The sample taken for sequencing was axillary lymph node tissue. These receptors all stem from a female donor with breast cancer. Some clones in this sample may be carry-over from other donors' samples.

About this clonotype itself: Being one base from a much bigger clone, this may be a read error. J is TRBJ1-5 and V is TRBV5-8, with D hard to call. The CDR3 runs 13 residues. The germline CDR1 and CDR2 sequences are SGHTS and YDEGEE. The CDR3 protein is CAGSLERHQPQHF. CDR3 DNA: TGTGCCGGCAGCTTGGAGCGACATCAGCCCCAGCATTTT.

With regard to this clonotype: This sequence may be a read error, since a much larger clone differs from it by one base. CDR3 protein: CASSYEAMNTGELFF. CDR3 DNA sequence: TGTGCCAGTAGTTACGAGGCAATGAACACCGGGGAGCTGTTTTTT. V gene TRBV19 combines with J gene TRBJ2-2; the D is unclear. CDR3 length equals 15 residues. Trimming removed 5 bases at V and 1 base at J, with 11 bases between. CDR1 and CDR2 from the germline V gene are LNHDA and SQIVND (reference sequence).

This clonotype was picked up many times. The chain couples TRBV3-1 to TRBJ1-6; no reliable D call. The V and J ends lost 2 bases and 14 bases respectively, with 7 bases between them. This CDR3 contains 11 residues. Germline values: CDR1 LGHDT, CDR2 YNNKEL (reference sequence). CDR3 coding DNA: TGTGCCAGCAGCCAAACCCGGACCCTCCACTTT. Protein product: CASSQTRTLHF. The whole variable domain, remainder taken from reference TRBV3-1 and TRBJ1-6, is DTAVSQTPKYLVTQMGNDKSIKCEQNLGHDTMYWYKQDSKKFLKIMFSYNNKELIINETVPNRFSPKSPDKAHLNLHINSLELGDSAVYFCASSQTRTLHFGNGTRLTVT.

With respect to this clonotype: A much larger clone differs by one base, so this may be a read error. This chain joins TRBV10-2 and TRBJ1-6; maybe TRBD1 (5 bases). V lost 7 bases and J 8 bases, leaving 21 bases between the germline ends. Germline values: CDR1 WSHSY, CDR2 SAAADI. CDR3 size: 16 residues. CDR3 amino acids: CASKSIGAGGDSPLHF. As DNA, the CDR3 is TGCGCCAGCAAATCTATAGGGGCGGGCGGCGATTCACCCCTCCACTTT.

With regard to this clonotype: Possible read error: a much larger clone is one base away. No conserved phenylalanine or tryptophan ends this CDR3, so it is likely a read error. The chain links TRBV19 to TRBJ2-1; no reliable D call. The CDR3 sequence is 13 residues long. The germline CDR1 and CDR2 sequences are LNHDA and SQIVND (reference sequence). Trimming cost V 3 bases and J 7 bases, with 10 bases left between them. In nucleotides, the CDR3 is TGTGCCAGTAGTATGGGTTTCGGGAATGAGCAGTTCTTG. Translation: CASSMGFGNEQFL.